The T cell receptor beta chain under discussion was sequenced for a study of blood T cell repertoires in COVID-19. This clone was observed a single time. The protocol was immunoSEQ multiplex PCR, while the TCRdb copy is restricted to in-frame clones and leaves out a portion. The table shows under 450,000 clones, with 81% occurring only once. J gave up 2 bases and V 6 bases, and 11 bases lay outside the gene matches. Germline CDR1 is MNHEY and CDR2 is SMNVEV (reference sequence). There are 17 residues in the CDR3. Material for sequencing was peripheral blood. The rearrangement joins TRBV27 to TRBJ2-3, with 10 nucleotides matching TRBD2. The receptor comes from a human donor with acute or convalescent COVID-19. The donor label of this sample is uncertain. CDR3 DNA sequence: TGTGCCAGCAGACCTCGCCTTAGCGGGGGGTACACAGATACGCAGTATTTT. Translating it yields CASRPRLSGGYTDTQYF.